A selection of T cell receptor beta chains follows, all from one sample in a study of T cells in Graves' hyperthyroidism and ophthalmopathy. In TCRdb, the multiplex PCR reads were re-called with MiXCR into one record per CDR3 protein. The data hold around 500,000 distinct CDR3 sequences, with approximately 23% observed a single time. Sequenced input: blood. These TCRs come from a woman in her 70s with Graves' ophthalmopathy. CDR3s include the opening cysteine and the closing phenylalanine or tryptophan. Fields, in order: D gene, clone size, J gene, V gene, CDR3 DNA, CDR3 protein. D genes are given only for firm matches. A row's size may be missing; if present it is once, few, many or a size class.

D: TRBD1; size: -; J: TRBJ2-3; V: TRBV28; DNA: TGTGCCAGCATCACCGGGGGACAGGGGTGGGGTACGCAGTATTTT; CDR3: CASITGGQGWGTQYF
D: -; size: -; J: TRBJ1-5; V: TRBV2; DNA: TGTGCCAGCCGTCTGGAGGGGATGTCTAGCAATCAGCCCCAGCATTTT; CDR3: CASRLEGMSSNQPQHF
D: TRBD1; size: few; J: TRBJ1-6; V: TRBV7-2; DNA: TGTGCCAGCAGCTTAGCGTGGACAGGGGGTGATTCACCCCTCCACTTT; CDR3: CASSLAWTGGDSPLHF
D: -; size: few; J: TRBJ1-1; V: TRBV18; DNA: TGTGCCAGCTCACCACCTAATAGCGGTATGAACACTGAAGCTTTCTTT; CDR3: CASSPPNSGMNTEAFF
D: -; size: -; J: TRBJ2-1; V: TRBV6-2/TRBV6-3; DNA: TGTGCCAGCCGGGACGGATTCTACAATGAGCAGTTCTTC; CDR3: CASRDGFYNEQFF
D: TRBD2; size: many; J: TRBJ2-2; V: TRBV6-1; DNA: TGTGCCAGCAGTCAGACTAGCGGGACTTCCACCGGGGAGCTGTTTTTT; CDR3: CASSQTSGTSTGELFF
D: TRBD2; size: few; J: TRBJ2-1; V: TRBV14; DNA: TGTGCCAGCAGCCCATCTAGCGGGAATTACAATGAGCAGTTCTTC; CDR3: CASSPSSGNYNEQFF
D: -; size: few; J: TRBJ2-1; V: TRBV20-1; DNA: TGCAGTGCTAGAGATCCTAACAAAGGCCATGAGCAGTTCTTC; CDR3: CSARDPNKGHEQFF
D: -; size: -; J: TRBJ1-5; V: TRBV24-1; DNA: TGTGCCACCAGTCGGGACGGCAATCAGCCCCAGCATTTT; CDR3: CATSRDGNQPQHF
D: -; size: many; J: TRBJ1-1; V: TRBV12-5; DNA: TGTGCTAGTGGATTTGGAGAAACTGAAGCTTTCTTT; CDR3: CASGFGETEAFF
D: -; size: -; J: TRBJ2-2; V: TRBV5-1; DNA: TGCGCCAGCAGCTTGAACGGCAGGGGAGCTAACACCGGGGAGCTGTTTTTT; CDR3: CASSLNGRGANTGELFF
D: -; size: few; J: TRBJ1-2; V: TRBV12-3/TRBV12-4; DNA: TGTGCCAGCAGTGCGACCTTGTCTAACTATGGCTACACCTTC; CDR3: CASSATLSNYGYTF
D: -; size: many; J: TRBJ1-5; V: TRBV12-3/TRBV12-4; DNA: TGTGCCAGCAGTTTAGGGGCGGGACGGAGCAATCAGCCCCAGCATTTT; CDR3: CASSLGAGRSNQPQHF
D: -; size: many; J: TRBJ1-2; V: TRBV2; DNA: TGTGCCAGCAGTGATCGGTGGGGGGGGTATGGCTACACCTTC; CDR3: CASSDRWGGYGYTF
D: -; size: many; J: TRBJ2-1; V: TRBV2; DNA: TGTGCCAGCGGCCCCGTCGGGTACAATGAGCAGTTCTTC; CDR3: CASGPVGYNEQFF
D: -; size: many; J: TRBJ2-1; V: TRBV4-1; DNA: TGCGCCAGCAGCCAAGGCAGGGCCGCCTACAATGAGCAGTTCTTC; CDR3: CASSQGRAAYNEQFF
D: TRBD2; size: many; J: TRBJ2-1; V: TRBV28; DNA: TGTGCCAGCAGATACAGCGGGAGGGCCAACAATGAGCAGTTCTTC; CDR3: CASRYSGRANNEQFF
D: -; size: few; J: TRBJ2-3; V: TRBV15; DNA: TGTGCCACCAGCAGAGTCGGAGATACGCAGTATTTT; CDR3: CATSRVGDTQYF
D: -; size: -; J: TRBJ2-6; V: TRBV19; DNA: TGTGCCAGTAGTCAAACGTTCTCTGGGGCCAACGTCCTGACTTTC; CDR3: CASSQTFSGANVLTF
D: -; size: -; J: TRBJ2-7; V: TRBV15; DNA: TGTGCCACCAGCGGGATCGGCACCGGGACGGTATTCTCCTACGAGCAGTACTTC; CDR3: CATSGIGTGTVFSYEQYF
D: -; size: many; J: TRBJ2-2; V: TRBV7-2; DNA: TGTGCCAGCAGCTTTACAGGAGCGAACACCGGGGAGCTGTTTTTT; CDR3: CASSFTGANTGELFF
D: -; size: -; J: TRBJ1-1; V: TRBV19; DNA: TGTGCCAGTAGTAAATTAGGTCGGGGTTTGACTGAAGCTTTCTTT; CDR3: CASSKLGRGLTEAFF
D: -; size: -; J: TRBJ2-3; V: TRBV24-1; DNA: TGTGCCACCAGTGATTCGAGGGCTGGAGATACGCAGTATTTT; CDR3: CATSDSRAGDTQYF
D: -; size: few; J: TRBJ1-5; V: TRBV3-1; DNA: TGTGCCAGCAGCCAAGCAGGGGCACCCTATAGCAATCAGCCCCAGCATTTT; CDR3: CASSQAGAPYSNQPQHF
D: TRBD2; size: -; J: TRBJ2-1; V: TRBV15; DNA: TGTGCCACCAGCCCTGACCCGGGACTAGCGGGACAGACCTACAATGAGCAGTTCTTC; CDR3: CATSPDPGLAGQTYNEQFF
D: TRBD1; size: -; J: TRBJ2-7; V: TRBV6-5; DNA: TGTGCCAGCACCAACCCCCGGGACAGGGGTTCTCGTCGAGAGCAGTACTTC; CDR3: CASTNPRDRGSRREQYF
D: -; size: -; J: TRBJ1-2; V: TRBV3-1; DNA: TGTGCCAGCAGCCAATTAGCGTCTTCACACTATGGCTACACCTTC; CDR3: CASSQLASSHYGYTF
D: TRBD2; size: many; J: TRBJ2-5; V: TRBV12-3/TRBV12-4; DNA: TGTGCCAGCAGTTTAAGACTAGCGGGAGGAGAGACCCAGTACTTC; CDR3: CASSLRLAGGETQYF